This entry lists 4 T cell receptor beta chains sequenced from one sample in a study of blood T cell repertoires in COVID-19. TCRdb's copy holds only in-frame clones and misses some; the assay was immunoSEQ multiplex PCR. The data contain about 210,000 clones, approximately 91% of them singletons. Sequencing was done on a sample of peripheral blood. All receptors come from a man aged 35-49 years with acute or convalescent COVID-19.

V usage is TRBV18 and J usage is TRBJ2-5; 8 bases are a match to TRBD2. Germline lookup yields CDR1 KGHSH and CDR2 LQKENI. The CDR3 length is 16 residues. J lost 5 bases, V lost 1 base, and 9 bases had no gene match. Here the CDR3 reads CASSPQDTGGTETQYF. The CDR3 DNA reads as TGTGCCAGCTCACCACAAGATACGGGAGGGACCGAGACCCAGTACTTC.

The chain uses TRBV13 and TRBJ2-7, with D tentatively TRBD1 (6 bases). Germline V CDR1 and CDR2: PRHDT, FYEKMQ (reference sequence). The CDR3 spans 15 residues. The V end lost 6 bases, the J end lost 0 bases, and 15 bases lay between the germline ends. CDR3 amino acids: CASSRGRGSSYEQYF. The CDR3, as DNA: TGTGCCAGCAGTCGTGGCAGGGGAAGCTCCTACGAGCAGTACTTC.

The chain carries TRBV5-1 and TRBJ1-1; 7 bases fit TRBD1. J was trimmed by 4 bases and V by 0 bases; bases with no gene match: 15. This CDR3 comprises 18 residues. CDR1 and CDR2 (germline): SGHRS, YFSETQ. The DNA of the CDR3 is TGCGCCAGCAGCTTGGGAAGGGGCAGGGGGTCCCCTGCCACTGAAGCTTTCTTT. This translates into CASSLGRGRGSPATEAFF.

The sample holds one count of this clone. This chain links TRBV9 with TRBJ2-7; 8 nucleotides match TRBD1. The V gene end was trimmed by 0 bases and the J gene end by 3 bases; junction bases not matched to a gene: 5. This CDR3 contains 15 residues. Germline V gene lookup returns CDR1 SGDLS and CDR2 YYNGEE. The CDR3, as DNA: TGTGCCAGCAGCGTAGGCCCAGGGGGCATCTACGAGCAGTACTTC. It is translated as CASSVGPGGIYEQYF.